One sample yielded the 21 T cell receptor beta chains listed below, sequenced in a study of CD8+ T cells in alopecia areata. RNA was extracted and reverse transcribed into cDNA as the sequencing template. The repertoire was sequenced with immunoSEQ multiplex PCR; TCRdb's copy has only in-frame clones and lacks some. The sample lists approximately 100,000 clones; 60% were seen once. Treatment of the sample: oral pan-JAK inhibitor, 5-10 mg twice daily. This specimen consisted of CD8+ T cells sorted from blood, obtained at approximately week 60, from a patient treated with tofacitinib. The receptors here all came from a human donor with alopecia areata.

Written as DNA, the CDR3 is TGCGCCAGCAGCCGGGGACCGAACACCGGGGAGCTGTTTTTT. This translates into CASSRGPNTGELFF. The chain links TRBV4-1 to TRBJ2-2; D is possibly TRBD1 or TRBD2 (5 bases each). V lost 4 bases to trimming and J lost 0 bases, with 6 bases between them. The CDR3 length is 14 residues. Germline V lookup: CDR1 MGHRA, CDR2 YSYEKL.

The genes are TRBV4-1 and TRBJ2-2, with D possibly TRBD2 on 7 matching bases. V was pared by 2 bases and J by 4 bases, with 14 bases between. Per the germline V gene, CDR1 is MGHRA and CDR2 is YSYEKL. The CDR3 is 16 residues long. CDR3: CASSQRGANPTGELFF. The CDR3 DNA sequence: TGCGCCAGCAGCCAACGGGGGGCGAATCCCACCGGGGAGCTGTTTTTT.

CDR3 coding DNA: TGTGCCAGCAGCGGGACCGGGACAGGGGGCCGGGGCGATGAGCAGTTCTTC. Translating it yields CASSGTGTGGRGDEQFF. The V and J genes are TRBV11-3 and TRBJ2-1; 12 bases line up with TRBD1. With V trimmed by 5 bases and J by 8 bases, 13 bases remained unmatched. This CDR3 has 17 amino acids. Germline V gives CDR1 SGHNT, CDR2 YENEEA.

This chain links TRBV4-1 with TRBJ2-1; 14 bases map to TRBD2. CDR3 size: 17 residues. The ends lost 3 bases at V and 3 bases at J; junction bases unmatched: 4. The germline V gene encodes CDR1 MGHRA and CDR2 YSYEKL. This chain's CDR3 is CASSQRTSGGNYNEQFF. CDR3 coding DNA: TGCGCCAGCAGCCAGAGGACTAGCGGGGGGAACTACAATGAGCAGTTCTTC.

This clone was found a few times. The CDR3 DNA is TGTGCCAGCAGTTTCGAACAGGGTGGTTACGAGCAGTACTTC. The encoded protein is CASSFEQGGYEQYF. This sequence joins TRBV27 and TRBJ2-7, with D possibly being TRBD1 (6 bases). The CDR3 sequence is 14 residues long. CDR1 and CDR2 (germline): MNHEY, SMNVEV (reference sequence). Trimming stripped 3 bases from V and 4 bases from J, with 13 bases between.

The CDR3 is CSVGTDGYTF. The CDR3 bases are TGCAGCGTCGGGACAGATGGCTACACCTTC. The genes are TRBV29-1 and TRBJ1-2, with 7 nucleotides matching TRBD1. The V segment lost 6 bases and the J segment 6 bases; nucleotides outside the gene matches: 1. The CDR3 spans 10 residues. CDR1 is SQVTM and CDR2 is ANQGSEA in the germline V gene.

The chain employs TRBV14 and TRBJ1-6; no clear D. This CDR3 has 16 residues. The V gene lost 0 bases and the J gene lost 8 bases, with 14 bases spanning the gap. CDR1 and CDR2 from the germline V gene are SGHDN and FVKESK. The CDR3 loop reads CASSQENSGMHSPLHF. The CDR3, as DNA: TGTGCCAGCAGCCAAGAAAATTCGGGGATGCATTCACCCCTCCACTTT.

The table lists this clone with a count of one. This chain connects TRBV29-1 to TRBJ1-2, with D maybe TRBD1 (5 bases). The CDR3 has 11 amino acids. Germline assignment: CDR1 SQVTM and CDR2 ANQGSEA. The CDR3 region is CSFGGDYGYTF. The CDR3 nucleotides are TGCAGTTTTGGGGGGGACTATGGCTACACCTTC.

The sample holds one count of this clone. The CDR3 DNA reads TGTGCCAGCAGTTACGGGGGACCAGATACGCAGTATTTT. It yields the protein CASSYGGPDTQYF. This sequence joins TRBV6-5 and TRBJ2-3; the D gene could be TRBD1 or TRBD2 (5 bases each). CDR1 is MNHEY, CDR2 SVGAGI, per germline. This CDR3 comprises 13 residues. Trimming stripped 2 bases from V and 4 bases from J, with 7 bases between.

V and J are TRBV27 and TRBJ2-5; D is possibly TRBD2 (6 bases). The CDR3 runs to 13 residues. Germline V gene lookup returns CDR1 MNHEY and CDR2 SMNVEV (reference sequence). V was clipped by 2 bases and J by 11 bases, with 15 bases between them. CDR3 DNA sequence: TGTGCCAGCAGTTTAGACCAAGGGAGGTCGCAGTACTTC. It is translated as CASSLDQGRSQYF.

V and J are TRBV25-1 and TRBJ2-6; no clear D gene. The CDR3 length is 13 residues. V was cut by 7 bases and J by 2 bases, with 6 bases left in between. Germline CDR1 MGHDK, CDR2 SYGVNS. The DNA for the CDR3 is TGTGCCAGCACCTATACTGGGGCCAACGTCCTGACTTTC. Its protein product is CASTYTGANVLTF.

The chain uses TRBV2 and TRBJ2-7, with TRBD1 matching 8 bases. Per the germline V gene, CDR1 is SNHLY and CDR2 is FYNNEI. V shed 6 bases and J 5 bases; nucleotides not matched to a gene: 0. The CDR3 has 11 amino acids. The CDR3 DNA reads as TGTGCCAGCAGGGACAGGGACGAGCAGTACTTC. Translated, it gives CASRDRDEQYF.

The genes are TRBV30 and TRBJ1-6; no definite D call. Germline-derived CDR1 and CDR2 are GTSNPN and SVGIG (reference sequence). The CDR3 is made up of 16 amino acids. Deletions cut 0 bases from V and 8 bases from J, with 17 bases between. The CDR3 DNA reads TGTGCCTGGAGTGTTTCGGCGGGGTGGAGGGATTCACCCCTCCACTTT. Protein product: CAWSVSAGWRDSPLHF.

The V gene is TRBV4-2, the J gene TRBJ1-2; D is uncertain. The CDR3 is 12 residues long. Per germline, CDR1 LGHNA and CDR2 YNFKEQ. Deletions cut 1 base from V and 7 bases from J, with 7 bases between. The CDR3 nucleotides are TGTGCCAGCAGCCAAGCCGGCGCTGGCTACACCTTC. Its protein product is CASSQAGAGYTF.

The V call is TRBV4-1, the J call TRBJ2-1; the D is unclear. CDR1 MGHRA and CDR2 YSYEKL come from the germline V gene. Trimming took off 5 bases at V and 8 bases at J, with 7 bases between the two ends. The CDR3 is 11 amino acids. The CDR3 loop reads CASSATHEQFF. As DNA, the CDR3 is TGCGCCAGCAGCGCAACTCATGAGCAGTTCTTC.

This chain connects TRBV10-2 to TRBJ2-6, with 8 bases fitting TRBD1. Germline V gene lookup returns CDR1 WSHSY and CDR2 SAAADI. This CDR3 spans 15 amino acids. V was pared by 3 bases and J by 2 bases, with 0 bases of the junction left unmatched. Here the CDR3 DNA reads TGCGCCAGCAGTGACAGGGGGCCTGGGGCCAACGTCCTGACTTTC. Translating it yields CASSDRGPGANVLTF.

The rearrangement uses TRBV28 and TRBJ2-3, with D maybe TRBD1 (5 bases). The J call may be in error: the DNA end matches TRBJ1-5 better. The CDR3 consists of 15 residues. CDR1 MDHEN and CDR2 SYDVKM come from the germline V gene. CDR3 bases: TGTGCCAGCAGTTTAGTGATGGGGCCTGTGGATACGCAGCATTTT. Translated: CASSLVMGPVDTQHF.

The sample holds a few counts of this clone. CDR3 loop: CSVPRFGTEAFF. The CDR3 nucleotides read TGCAGCGTGCCGAGGTTCGGCACTGAAGCTTTCTTT. This rearrangement joins TRBV29-1 to TRBJ1-1, with D uncertain. The CDR3 has 12 residues. CDR1 SQVTM and CDR2 ANQGSEA come from the germline V gene. Trimming pared 6 bases from V and 4 bases from J, leaving 12 bases between.

This chain uses TRBV7-9 with TRBJ1-1; no definite D call. V lost 2 bases to trimming and J lost 8 bases, with 9 bases between them. Germline loops: CDR1 SEHNR, CDR2 FQNEAQ (reference sequence). The length of the CDR3 is 12 residues. The CDR3 sequence is CASSLSALEAFF. CDR3 nucleotide sequence: TGTGCCAGCAGCTTATCAGCATTAGAAGCTTTCTTT. Looking up the rest from reference TRBV7-9 and TRBJ1-1 gives the full variable domain: DTGVSQNPRHKITKRGQNVTFRCDPISEHNRLYWYRQTLGQGPEFLTYFQNEAQLEKSRLLSDRFSAERPKGSFSTLEIQRTEQGDSAMYLCASSLSALEAFFGQGTRLTVV.

This clone was seen only a few times. The CDR3 region is CASSELPRGAGSNYEQYF. In DNA, the CDR3 is TGTGCCAGCAGTGAACTGCCGAGGGGGGCAGGTTCTAACTACGAGCAGTACTTC. The chain is built from TRBV2 and TRBJ2-7; D is tentatively TRBD1 or TRBD2 (6 bases each). Germline V lookup: CDR1 SNHLY, CDR2 FYNNEI. This CDR3 is 18 amino acids long. V was trimmed by 2 bases and J by 3 bases, leaving 23 bases between them.

The chain combines TRBV5-6 with TRBJ1-5; the D is unclear. Looked up from germline, CDR1 is SGHDT and CDR2 is YYEEEE. This CDR3 comprises 12 residues. The ends were cut back, 6 bases at V and 4 bases at J, with 8 bases in the middle. CDR3 sequence (DNA): TGTGCCAGCACGTCGGGAAATCAGCCCCAGCATTTT. Encoded protein: CASTSGNQPQHF.